Listed below are T cell receptor beta chains from one sample, sequenced in a study of shared clonotypes between healthy human individuals. Generated by immunoSEQ multiplex PCR, the TCRdb table keeps only in-frame clones and is missing some. The table shows about half a million clones, with approximately 84% occurring only once. The material sequenced was PBMCs. Source of these receptors: a woman aged 40 to 50 in good health. Some clones in this sample may be carry-over from other donors' samples. The CDR3 runs from the conserved cysteine through the conserved F or W. Fields, in order: CDR3 DNA, CDR3 protein, V gene, clone size, D gene, J gene. A D gene is named only where the DNA matches it firmly. Only some rows state a clone size, as once, few, many or a class for expanded clones.

CDR3nt: TGTGCCAGCAGCGGGACTAGCTACGAGCAGTACTTC; CDR3aa: CASSGTSYEQYF; v_gene: TRBV5-6; abundance: NA; d_gene: TRBD2; j_gene: TRBJ2-7
CDR3nt: TGTGCCAGTAGTATGGGGACGGTCTACGAGCAGTACTTC; CDR3aa: CASSMGTVYEQYF; v_gene: TRBV19; abundance: few; d_gene: NA; j_gene: TRBJ2-7
CDR3nt: TGTGCCAGCCGGCGGGACTACGAGCAGTACTTC; CDR3aa: CASRRDYEQYF; v_gene: TRBV28; abundance: NA; d_gene: NA; j_gene: TRBJ2-7
CDR3nt: TGTGCCAGCAGCCCGGACGACTATGGCTACACCTTC; CDR3aa: CASSPDDYGYTF; v_gene: TRBV7-9; abundance: few; d_gene: NA; j_gene: TRBJ1-2
CDR3nt: TGTGCCATCAAACCAGCGGAGACTCACAATGAGCAGTTCTTC; CDR3aa: CAIKPAETHNEQFF; v_gene: TRBV10-3; abundance: many; d_gene: NA; j_gene: TRBJ2-1
CDR3nt: TGTGCCAGCAGCGGTGGAAACACCATATATTTT; CDR3aa: CASSGGNTIYF; v_gene: TRBV27; abundance: NA; d_gene: NA; j_gene: TRBJ1-3
CDR3nt: TGCGCCAGCAGCTTGTTCGGGGAGATCTACGAGCAGTACTTC; CDR3aa: CASSLFGEIYEQYF; v_gene: TRBV5-1; abundance: NA; d_gene: NA; j_gene: TRBJ2-7
CDR3nt: TGTGCCAGCAGCCCAGACAGGAAAAGAAGGGCCAACGTCCTGACTTTC; CDR3aa: CASSPDRKRRANVLTF; v_gene: TRBV7-9; abundance: once; d_gene: NA; j_gene: TRBJ2-6
CDR3nt: TGTGCCAGCAGTCGGACAGCTGAGCAGTACTTC; CDR3aa: CASSRTAEQYF; v_gene: TRBV6-1; abundance: NA; d_gene: NA; j_gene: TRBJ2-7
CDR3nt: TGCGCCAGCAGCTTCCGGACTAGCGCGGGAAATGAGCAGTTCTTC; CDR3aa: CASSFRTSAGNEQFF; v_gene: TRBV5-1; abundance: NA; d_gene: TRBD2; j_gene: TRBJ2-1
CDR3nt: TGCGCCAGCAGCCCGGTCGGGGGTACGAACACCGGGGAGCTGTTTTTT; CDR3aa: CASSPVGGTNTGELFF; v_gene: TRBV5-1; abundance: NA; d_gene: NA; j_gene: TRBJ2-2
CDR3nt: TGTGCCAGCAGCGCCATGGGACTAGCGGGAGCGAATGAGCAGTTCTTC; CDR3aa: CASSAMGLAGANEQFF; v_gene: TRBV7-2; abundance: NA; d_gene: TRBD2; j_gene: TRBJ2-1
CDR3nt: TGTGCCAGCAGCCAAGTTATAGCGGGAGTCTACGAGCAGTACTTC; CDR3aa: CASSQVIAGVYEQYF; v_gene: TRBV4-2; abundance: NA; d_gene: TRBD2; j_gene: TRBJ2-7
CDR3nt: TGCGCCAGCGCCCCTCAGGGACAGGGGTTAATCTACGAGCAGTACTTC; CDR3aa: CASAPQGQGLIYEQYF; v_gene: TRBV5-1; abundance: NA; d_gene: TRBD1; j_gene: TRBJ2-7
CDR3nt: TGTGCCAGCAGCGTGGGACTCAAGAACACTGAAGCTTTCTTT; CDR3aa: CASSVGLKNTEAFF; v_gene: TRBV5-8; abundance: NA; d_gene: NA; j_gene: TRBJ1-1
CDR3nt: TGTGCCAGCAGCTTAACAGGGGCTTCCTACGAGCAGTACTTC; CDR3aa: CASSLTGASYEQYF; v_gene: TRBV7-2; abundance: few; d_gene: TRBD1; j_gene: TRBJ2-7
CDR3nt: TGCAGCGTGGAAGGACAAGGCTCTAACTATGGCTACACCTTC; CDR3aa: CSVEGQGSNYGYTF; v_gene: TRBV29-1; abundance: NA; d_gene: NA; j_gene: TRBJ1-2
CDR3nt: TGTGCCAGTAGTCGGGTACAGGGAAATGAGCAGTTCTTC; CDR3aa: CASSRVQGNEQFF; v_gene: TRBV19; abundance: NA; d_gene: NA; j_gene: TRBJ2-1
CDR3nt: TGTGCCAGCGATCCCGGGGAGACAGCGAACACTGAAGCTTTCTTT; CDR3aa: CASDPGETANTEAFF; v_gene: TRBV19; abundance: NA; d_gene: NA; j_gene: TRBJ1-1
CDR3nt: TGTGCCAGCAGCTTAAACGGGGCGGGAGTGGAAGGTGAGCAGTTCTTC; CDR3aa: CASSLNGAGVEGEQFF; v_gene: TRBV7-2; abundance: NA; d_gene: TRBD2; j_gene: TRBJ2-1
CDR3nt: TGTGCCAGCAGCCCCAGGGTCGGGGACAGGACCTATGGCTACACCTTC; CDR3aa: CASSPRVGDRTYGYTF; v_gene: TRBV7-2; abundance: once; d_gene: TRBD1; j_gene: TRBJ1-2
CDR3nt: TGTGCCAGCAGCTTGGGACGGGACCAAGAGACCCAGTACTTC; CDR3aa: CASSLGRDQETQYF; v_gene: TRBV5-5; abundance: many; d_gene: NA; j_gene: TRBJ2-5
CDR3nt: TGCGCCAGCAGCTTGGGTTCGGGTGATGGCTACACCTTC; CDR3aa: CASSLGSGDGYTF; v_gene: TRBV5-1; abundance: NA; d_gene: NA; j_gene: TRBJ1-2
CDR3nt: TGTGCCAGCAGCCAAGGAGGGGGAGGGCCGAACACCGGGGAGCTGTTTTTT; CDR3aa: CASSQGGGGPNTGELFF; v_gene: TRBV4-2; abundance: NA; d_gene: NA; j_gene: TRBJ2-2
CDR3nt: TGTGCCAGCAGCTTAGTCTTCACGACAGGTCTTAGCTCCTACGAGCAGTACTTC; CDR3aa: CASSLVFTTGLSSYEQYF; v_gene: TRBV7-2; abundance: NA; d_gene: NA; j_gene: TRBJ2-7
CDR3nt: TGTGCCAGCAGTTTAGGAGGGGAGGATGAAAAACTGTTTTTT; CDR3aa: CASSLGGEDEKLFF; v_gene: TRBV6-1; abundance: NA; d_gene: NA; j_gene: TRBJ1-4
CDR3nt: TGTGCCTGGAGTCGTAGCACAGATACGCAGTATTTT; CDR3aa: CAWSRSTDTQYF; v_gene: TRBV30; abundance: few; d_gene: NA; j_gene: TRBJ2-3
CDR3nt: TGTGCCAGCAGCGGACAGTACTATGGCTACACCTTC; CDR3aa: CASSGQYYGYTF; v_gene: TRBV28; abundance: NA; d_gene: NA; j_gene: TRBJ1-2
CDR3nt: TGTGCCAGCAGCTTAGCGTGGTCCTACTCCTACGAGCAGTACTTC; CDR3aa: CASSLAWSYSYEQYF; v_gene: TRBV7-2; abundance: once; d_gene: NA; j_gene: TRBJ2-7
CDR3nt: TGTGCCAGCAGCCCCGGGACAGGGCGTGAGCAGTTCTTC; CDR3aa: CASSPGTGREQFF; v_gene: TRBV14; abundance: NA; d_gene: TRBD1; j_gene: TRBJ2-1
CDR3nt: TGTGCCAGTAGCTTCGGACAGGGAGGTCAGCCCCAGCATTTT; CDR3aa: CASSFGQGGQPQHF; v_gene: TRBV19; abundance: once; d_gene: TRBD1; j_gene: TRBJ1-5
CDR3nt: TGTGCCAGCAGCAATCTGGGGGGCTCTTACGAGCAGTACTTC; CDR3aa: CASSNLGGSYEQYF; v_gene: TRBV7-2; abundance: NA; d_gene: NA; j_gene: TRBJ2-7
CDR3nt: TGTGCCTCCCAGGCAGGGGCCCAATACTACGAGCAGTACTTC; CDR3aa: CASQAGAQYYEQYF; v_gene: TRBV2; abundance: many; d_gene: NA; j_gene: TRBJ2-7
CDR3nt: TGTGCCACCAGCAGAGTACATGGACAGGGGGGCTATGGCTACACCTTC; CDR3aa: CATSRVHGQGGYGYTF; v_gene: TRBV15; abundance: once; d_gene: TRBD1; j_gene: TRBJ1-2
CDR3nt: TGTGCCAGCAGGAGGGGGGACGCCGGTTCGTACAATGAGCAGTTCTTC; CDR3aa: CASRRGDAGSYNEQFF; v_gene: TRBV2; abundance: NA; d_gene: NA; j_gene: TRBJ2-1
CDR3nt: TGCGCCAGCAGCCACCGACCGGCAGGATCCACTAGCACAGATACGCAGTATTTT; CDR3aa: CASSHRPAGSTSTDTQYF; v_gene: TRBV4-3; abundance: NA; d_gene: NA; j_gene: TRBJ2-3
CDR3nt: TGCGCCAGCAGCCAGACTCCTTCCTACGAGCAGTACTTC; CDR3aa: CASSQTPSYEQYF; v_gene: TRBV4-3; abundance: NA; d_gene: NA; j_gene: TRBJ2-7
CDR3nt: TGTGCCAGCAGCCCGCCGACAGGGGGCGGACAGCCCCAGCATTTT; CDR3aa: CASSPPTGGGQPQHF; v_gene: TRBV7-2; abundance: many; d_gene: TRBD1; j_gene: TRBJ1-5
CDR3nt: TGTGCCAGCAAAAGGGGAGCAACTAATGAAAAACTGTTTTTT; CDR3aa: CASKRGATNEKLFF; v_gene: TRBV28; abundance: once; d_gene: NA; j_gene: TRBJ1-4
CDR3nt: TGTGCCACCCGGGACGGTCCGGGGGAAAAACTGTTTTTT; CDR3aa: CATRDGPGEKLFF; v_gene: TRBV10-3; abundance: few; d_gene: NA; j_gene: TRBJ1-4
CDR3nt: TGTGCCATCAGTGACCCTACAACGAACACCGGGGAGCTGTTTTTT; CDR3aa: CAISDPTTNTGELFF; v_gene: TRBV10-3; abundance: NA; d_gene: NA; j_gene: TRBJ2-2
CDR3nt: TGTGCCAGCAGGGAGACAGGGGTCCGAAACAATGAGCAGTTCTTC; CDR3aa: CASRETGVRNNEQFF; v_gene: TRBV2; abundance: NA; d_gene: TRBD1; j_gene: TRBJ2-1
CDR3nt: TGTGCCTGGAGAGGCCGTTCTAATGAAAAACTGTTTTTT; CDR3aa: CAWRGRSNEKLFF; v_gene: TRBV30; abundance: few; d_gene: NA; j_gene: TRBJ1-4
CDR3nt: TGTGCCAGCACCCCCTGGACTAGCGGGAATAGGGGCAAAAACATTCAGTACTTC; CDR3aa: CASTPWTSGNRGKNIQYF; v_gene: TRBV28; abundance: few; d_gene: TRBD2; j_gene: TRBJ2-4
CDR3nt: TGCGCCAGCAGCACGGCGGGCACCGGGGAGCTGTTTTTT; CDR3aa: CASSTAGTGELFF; v_gene: TRBV5-1; abundance: NA; d_gene: NA; j_gene: TRBJ2-2
CDR3nt: TGTGCCAGCAGCTTAATTGGGACAGGGATCACCGGGGAGCTGTTTTTT; CDR3aa: CASSLIGTGITGELFF; v_gene: TRBV11-1; abundance: NA; d_gene: TRBD1; j_gene: TRBJ2-2
CDR3nt: TGTGCCTGGAGGTCCCTACCCACAGATACGCAGTATTTT; CDR3aa: CAWRSLPTDTQYF; v_gene: TRBV30; abundance: NA; d_gene: NA; j_gene: TRBJ2-3
CDR3nt: TGTGCCAGCAGCAACCAGCGGGAGAGGGGTAGAGAGACCCAGTACTTC; CDR3aa: CASSNQRERGRETQYF; v_gene: TRBV21-1; abundance: NA; d_gene: NA; j_gene: TRBJ2-5
CDR3nt: TGTGCCATCCAAGATCAGCGGGCCAATCTCTACGAGCAGTACTTC; CDR3aa: CAIQDQRANLYEQYF; v_gene: TRBV28; abundance: NA; d_gene: NA; j_gene: TRBJ2-7
CDR3nt: TGTGCCAGTAGTACCCCGGGACCGGGAGAAAAACTGTTTTTT; CDR3aa: CASSTPGPGEKLFF; v_gene: TRBV19; abundance: NA; d_gene: NA; j_gene: TRBJ1-4
CDR3nt: TGTGCCAGCTCACGACGCTACGAGCAGTACTTC; CDR3aa: CASSRRYEQYF; v_gene: TRBV18; abundance: NA; d_gene: NA; j_gene: TRBJ2-7
CDR3nt: TGTGCCAGCTCATTACGCCAGGGGGGGAACACTGAAGCTTTCTTT; CDR3aa: CASSLRQGGNTEAFF; v_gene: TRBV18; abundance: NA; d_gene: TRBD1; j_gene: TRBJ1-1
CDR3nt: TGCGCCAGCAGCTTGGGAACCGGACAGAACTCCTACGAGCAGTACTTC; CDR3aa: CASSLGTGQNSYEQYF; v_gene: TRBV5-1; abundance: NA; d_gene: NA; j_gene: TRBJ2-7
CDR3nt: TGTGCCAGCAGTTACTCCCGCCCTGGAAACACCATATATTTT; CDR3aa: CASSYSRPGNTIYF; v_gene: TRBV6-6; abundance: NA; d_gene: NA; j_gene: TRBJ1-3
CDR3nt: TGCGCCAGCAGCCCGACTAGCGGGAGGTACGAGCAGTACTTC; CDR3aa: CASSPTSGRYEQYF; v_gene: TRBV5-1; abundance: NA; d_gene: TRBD2; j_gene: TRBJ2-7
CDR3nt: TGCAGTGCTACCACCGGGCCAGAGCAGTTCTTC; CDR3aa: CSATTGPEQFF; v_gene: TRBV20-1; abundance: NA; d_gene: NA; j_gene: TRBJ2-1
CDR3nt: TGTGCCATCAGTTACAGGGGGGCGACCGGGGAGCTGTTTTTT; CDR3aa: CAISYRGATGELFF; v_gene: TRBV10-3; abundance: NA; d_gene: TRBD1; j_gene: TRBJ2-2
CDR3nt: TGTGCCAGCAGCTCGCAGGGAGGTGGACAGCCCCAGCATTTT; CDR3aa: CASSSQGGGQPQHF; v_gene: TRBV7-9; abundance: NA; d_gene: NA; j_gene: TRBJ1-5
CDR3nt: TGTGCCATCAGTGACCATGGTACCCAGTGGGCCTCCGTCGAGCAGTACTTC; CDR3aa: CAISDHGTQWASVEQYF; v_gene: TRBV10-3; abundance: NA; d_gene: NA; j_gene: TRBJ2-7